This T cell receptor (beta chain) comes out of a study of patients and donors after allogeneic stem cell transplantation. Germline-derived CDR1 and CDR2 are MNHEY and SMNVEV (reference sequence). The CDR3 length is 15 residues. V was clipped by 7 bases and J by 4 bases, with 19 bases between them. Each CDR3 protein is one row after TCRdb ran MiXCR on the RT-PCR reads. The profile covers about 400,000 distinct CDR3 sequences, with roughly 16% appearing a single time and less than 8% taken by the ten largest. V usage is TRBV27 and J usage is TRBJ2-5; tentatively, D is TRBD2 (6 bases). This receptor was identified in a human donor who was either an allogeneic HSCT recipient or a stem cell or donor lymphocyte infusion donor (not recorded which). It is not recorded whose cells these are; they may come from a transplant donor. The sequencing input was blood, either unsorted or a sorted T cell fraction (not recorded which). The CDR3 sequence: CASTSLSGGRETQYF. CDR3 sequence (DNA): TGTGCCAGCACCTCCCTGTCCGGGGGTCGAGAGACCCAGTACTTC.